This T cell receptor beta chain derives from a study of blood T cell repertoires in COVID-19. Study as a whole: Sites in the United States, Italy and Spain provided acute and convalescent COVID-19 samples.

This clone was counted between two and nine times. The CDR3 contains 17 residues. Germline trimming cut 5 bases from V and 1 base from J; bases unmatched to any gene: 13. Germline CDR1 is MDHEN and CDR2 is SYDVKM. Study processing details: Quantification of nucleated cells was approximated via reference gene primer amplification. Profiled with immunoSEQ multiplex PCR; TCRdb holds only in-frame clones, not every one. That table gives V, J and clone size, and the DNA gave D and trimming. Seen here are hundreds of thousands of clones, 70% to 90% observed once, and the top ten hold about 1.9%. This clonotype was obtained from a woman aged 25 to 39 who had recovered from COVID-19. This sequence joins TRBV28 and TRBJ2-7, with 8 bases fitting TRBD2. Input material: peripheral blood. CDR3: CASSLALLAVESYEQYF. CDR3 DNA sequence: TGTGCCAGCAGTCTAGCTCTACTAGCGGTGGAGTCCTACGAGCAGTACTTC.